A single sample gave rise to the 18 T cell receptor beta chains below, sequenced in a study of blood T cell repertoires in COVID-19. Data came from immunoSEQ multiplex PCR; TCRdb stores just in-frame clones and leaves some out. Among fewer than 200,000 clones listed, around 83% were seen once. The sample taken for sequencing was peripheral blood. The receptors were sampled from a human donor in a cohort sampled during active COVID-19.

CDR3 sequence reads: CSVSRPRYWGTEPYEQYF. The CDR3 coding sequence is TGCAGCGTCTCCCGCCCGAGGTATTGGGGGACAGAACCCTACGAGCAGTACTTC. The chain carries TRBV29-1 and TRBJ2-7; 7 bases are shared with TRBD1. The germline V gene has CDR1 SQVTM and CDR2 ANQGSEA. V lost 6 bases and J lost 2; bases outside the gene matches: 22. There are 18 residues in the CDR3.

The chain carries TRBV19 and TRBJ1-1, with 10 nucleotides matching TRBD1. V shed 6 bases, J shed 5 bases, and the junction held 3 bases outside the gene matches. Germline V lookup: CDR1 LNHDA, CDR2 SQIVND (reference sequence). The CDR3 contains 13 residues. As DNA, the CDR3 is TGTGCCAGTAGGACAGGGGGCTTTACTGAAGCTTTCTTT. This sequence encodes CASRTGGFTEAFF.

The chain couples TRBV5-1 to TRBJ2-7; 7 positions agree with TRBD1. With 4 bases clipped from V and 6 bases from J, the junction kept 4 bases outside the gene matches. This CDR3 is 12 amino acids long. Per germline, CDR1 SGHRS and CDR2 YFSETQ. The DNA for the CDR3 is TGCGCCAGCAGCCAGGACAGGTTCGAGCAGTACTTC. Its protein is CASSQDRFEQYF. The entire variable domain, with the rest obtained from reference TRBV5-1 and TRBJ2-7, is as follows: KAGVTQTPRYLIKTRGQQVTLSCSPISGHRSVSWYQQTPGQGLQFLFEYFSETQRNKGNFPGRFSGRQFSNSRSEMNVSTLELGDSALYLCASSQDRFEQYFGPGTRLTVT.

The chain is built from TRBV11-2 and TRBJ2-1; the D gene is possibly TRBD1 (7 bases). This CDR3 contains 14 residues. V was trimmed by 0 bases and J by 10 bases, leaving 13 bases between them. Germline V gene sequence: CDR1 SGHAT, CDR2 FQNNGV. The CDR3 DNA follows: TGTGCCAGCAGCTTAGATACCGCAGGGGGGGAGCAGTTCTTC. Residues: CASSLDTAGGEQFF.

V and J are TRBV10-1 and TRBJ2-7; TRBD2 aligns across 10 bases. The germline gives CDR1 WNHNN, CDR2 SYGVQD (reference sequence). J gave up 5 bases and V 0 bases, and 4 bases lay outside the gene matches. This CDR3 has 15 amino acids. The CDR3 sequence is CASSESVAGGHEQYF. As DNA, the CDR3 is TGCGCCAGCAGTGAGTCTGTAGCGGGGGGCCACGAGCAGTACTTC.

The count of this clone is one. The chain couples TRBV28 to TRBJ2-5; 7 nucleotides align to TRBD2. After removal of 6 bases from V and 3 bases from J, the junction contained 4 bases not matched to a gene. This CDR3 region has 13 residues. Germline CDR1 MDHEN, CDR2 SYDVKM. The CDR3 spells CASSSGTKETQYF. The CDR3 DNA reads TGTGCCAGCAGCTCCGGGACTAAAGAGACCCAGTACTTC.

This chain uses TRBV6-4 with TRBJ2-3; D possibly corresponds to TRBD1 (5 bases). The CDR3 loop spans 15 amino acids. V was pared by 0 bases and J by 5 bases, with 12 bases between. Germline V gives CDR1 MRHNA, CDR2 SNTAGT. The CDR3 sequence: CASSDSIREGDTQYF. CDR3 nucleotides: TGTGCCAGCAGTGACTCGATCAGGGAAGGAGATACGCAGTATTTT.

The chain uses TRBV12-2 and TRBJ2-1; the table names TRBD2, a call not compared with the DNA. TRBV12-2 is an annotated pseudogene. The CDR3 loop spans 15 amino acids. The CDR3 reads CASRLAGSSYNEQFF. Written as DNA, the CDR3 is TGTGCAAGTCGCTTAGCCGGGAGCTCCTACAATGAGCAGTTCTTC.

The CDR3: CASSPGLAGGRFEQYF. The CDR3 region has the DNA TGTGCCAGCAGCCCAGGACTAGCGGGAGGTCGGTTCGAGCAGTACTTC. The chain recombines TRBV28 with TRBJ2-7, with 14 bases fitting TRBD2. The CDR3 has 16 amino acids. After removal of 6 bases from V and 6 bases from J, the junction contained 10 bases not matched to a gene. Germline V CDR1 and CDR2: MDHEN, SYDVKM.

The sample holds a few counts of this clone. The chain couples TRBV9 to TRBJ2-2, with D perhaps TRBD1 (6 bases). V lost 4 bases and J 4 bases, leaving 14 bases between the germline ends. Germline V gene sequence: CDR1 SGDLS, CDR2 YYNGEE. The CDR3 loop spans 15 amino acids. CDR3 sequence reads: CASSRTGYGTGELFF. CDR3 sequence (DNA): TGTGCCAGCAGCCGAACAGGGTACGGCACCGGGGAGCTGTTTTTT.

This chain links TRBV11-2 with TRBJ2-1; 8 positions match TRBD1. The CDR3 extends over 15 amino acids. Germline V gives CDR1 SGHAT, CDR2 FQNNGV. J gave up 2 bases and V 6 bases, and 6 bases lay outside the gene matches. This chain's CDR3 is CASRITGGPYNEQFF. DNA of the CDR3: TGTGCCAGCAGGATAACAGGGGGACCCTACAATGAGCAGTTCTTC.

The V gene is TRBV28, the J gene TRBJ1-5; D might be TRBD1 (5 bases). V lost 6 bases, J lost 2 bases, and 14 bases lay in between. Looked up from germline, CDR1 is MDHEN and CDR2 is SYDVKM. This CDR3 has 15 amino acids. The CDR3 is CASRGGGSGNQPQHF. As DNA, the CDR3 is TGTGCCAGCAGGGGCGGGGGATCGGGCAATCAGCCCCAGCATTTT.

This chain links TRBV5-1 with TRBJ2-5; TRBD1 aligns across 7 bases. The CDR3 totals 16 residues. CDR1 is SGHRS and CDR2 is YFSETQ in the germline V gene. The trim removed 4 bases at V and 1 base at J, leaving 10 bases unmatched. The DNA for the CDR3 is TGCGCCAGCAGCAGAGACCCCGGGACAGTCCAAGAGACCCAGTACTTC. Residues: CASSRDPGTVQETQYF. The variable domain in full, with the rest retrieved from reference TRBV5-1 and TRBJ2-5, is KAGVTQTPRYLIKTRGQQVTLSCSPISGHRSVSWYQQTPGQGLQFLFEYFSETQRNKGNFPGRFSGRQFSNSRSEMNVSTLELGDSALYLCASSRDPGTVQETQYFGPGTRLLVL.

The CDR3 bases are TGTGCCAGCAGGCGGGGGTCGGCCTACGAGCAGTACTTC. Amino acids: CASRRGSAYEQYF. The chain combines TRBV12-3 or TRBV12-4 with TRBJ2-7; TRBD2 aligns across 7 bases. The trim removed 6 bases at V and 2 bases at J, leaving 4 bases unmatched. The CDR3 covers 13 residues.

CDR3 residues: CASSLWLAGRTGELFF. Here the CDR3 DNA reads TGTGCCAGCAGTTTATGGCTAGCGGGACGGACCGGGGAGCTGTTTTTT. This chain links TRBV27 with TRBJ2-2, with 9 bases matching TRBD2. The germline V gene encodes CDR1 MNHEY and CDR2 SMNVEV (reference sequence). The CDR3 is 16 amino acids. With V trimmed by 1 base and J by 5 bases, 5 bases remained unmatched.

J is TRBJ2-7 and V is TRBV28, with TRBD2 identical over 13 bases. This CDR3 is 17 amino acids long. From germline, CDR1 is MDHEN and CDR2 SYDVKM. With V trimmed by 6 bases and J by 5 bases, 13 bases remained unmatched. CDR3 protein: CASSPTLLAGGPHEQYF. The CDR3 nucleotides read TGTGCCAGCAGCCCAACCCTACTAGCGGGAGGGCCTCACGAGCAGTACTTC.

This chain uses TRBV28 with TRBJ2-7, with 11 bases aligning to TRBD1. The CDR3 runs to 14 residues. V gave up 7 bases and J gave up 6 bases; unmatched junction bases: 8. Germline V CDR1 and CDR2: MDHEN, SYDVKM. The CDR3 sequence: CASISPGQGGEQYF. CDR3 DNA: TGTGCCAGCATCTCCCCGGGACAGGGGGGCGAGCAGTACTTC.

This chain connects TRBV10-2 to TRBJ2-2, with 13 bases lining up with TRBD2. V lost 7 bases and J lost 5; bases outside the gene matches: 7. CDR1 and CDR2 (germline): WSHSY, SAAADI. The CDR3 covers 16 residues. The CDR3, as DNA: TGCGCCAGCACATCTGGACTAGCGGGAGTTACCGGGGAGCTGTTTTTT. Translating it yields CASTSGLAGVTGELFF.